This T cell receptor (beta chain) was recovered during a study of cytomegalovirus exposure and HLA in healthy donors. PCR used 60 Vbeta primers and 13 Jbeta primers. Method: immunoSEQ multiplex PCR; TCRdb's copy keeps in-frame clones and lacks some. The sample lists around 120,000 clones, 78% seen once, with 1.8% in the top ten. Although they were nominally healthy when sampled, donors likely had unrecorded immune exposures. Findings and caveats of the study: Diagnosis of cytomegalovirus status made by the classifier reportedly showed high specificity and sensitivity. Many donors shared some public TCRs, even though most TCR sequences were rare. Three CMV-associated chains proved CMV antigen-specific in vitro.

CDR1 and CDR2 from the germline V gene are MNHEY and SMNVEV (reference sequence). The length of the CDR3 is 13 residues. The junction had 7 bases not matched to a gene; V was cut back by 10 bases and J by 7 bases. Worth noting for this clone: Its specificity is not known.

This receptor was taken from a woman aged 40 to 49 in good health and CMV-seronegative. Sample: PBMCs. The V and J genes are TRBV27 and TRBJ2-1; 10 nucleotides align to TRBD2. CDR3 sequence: CATRTSGQNEQFF. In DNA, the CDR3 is TGTGCCACCCGGACTAGCGGACAGAATGAGCAGTTCTTC.